These 28 T cell receptor beta chains were all obtained from the same sample, sequenced in a study of blood T cells in healthy people across ages. With a J-beta primer mix and a sample-barcoded 5' primer, a second PCR ran roughly 7 to 11 cycles. TCRdb used MiXCR to reprocess the 5' RACE reads, holding one entry per CDR3 protein. Counted here are roughly 1,800,000 distinct CDR3 sequences, about 50% occurring once; the ten biggest clones make up less than 2.5%. Sequencing was carried out using blood. Source of these receptors: a middle-aged woman in good health.

This clonotype was found a few times. The DNA of the CDR3 is TGTGCCAGCAGCTTAGGCGGGGCCGTCCAAGAGACCCAGTACTTC. Translation: CASSLGGAVQETQYF. The chain recombines TRBV7-2 with TRBJ2-5; D may be TRBD2 (6 bases). The CDR3 spans 15 residues. Germline CDR1 SGHTA, CDR2 FQGNSA. The V end was cut by 1 base, the J end by 1 base, with 10 bases between. Together with reference TRBV7-2 and TRBJ2-5, the CDR3 gives the full variable domain: GAGVSQSPSNKVTEKGKDVELRCDPISGHTALYWYRQSLGQGLEFLIYFQGNSAPDKSGLPSDRFSAERTGGSVSTLTIQRTQQEDSAVYLCASSLGGAVQETQYFGPGTRLLVL.

This rearrangement joins TRBV14 to TRBJ2-3; 7 nucleotides match TRBD1. This CDR3 region has 13 residues. CDR1 is SGHDN, CDR2 FVKESK, per germline. Unmatched junction bases numbered 4, after V lost 0 bases and J lost 10 bases. The chain's CDR3 is CASSQDLQGAQYF. CDR3 coding DNA: TGTGCCAGCAGCCAAGATCTCCAGGGGGCGCAGTATTTT.

The V and J genes are TRBV4-1 and TRBJ1-6; maybe TRBD1 (6 bases). The V gene's germline CDR1 is MGHRA and CDR2 YSYEKL. Deletions cut 3 bases from V and 7 bases from J, with 10 bases between. This CDR3 contains 14 residues. CDR3 DNA sequence: TGCGCCAGCAGCCATGTCAGGGGCAATTCACCCCTCCACTTT. Amino acids: CASSHVRGNSPLHF.

The J gene is TRBJ1-2, the V gene TRBV6-5, with 9 positions matching TRBD1. V lost 0 bases, J lost 8 bases, and 7 bases stayed unmatched. This CDR3 spans 15 amino acids. CDR1 and CDR2 (germline): MNHEY, SVGAGI. Here the CDR3 DNA reads TGTGCCAGCAGTTACTCAAACAGGGGGCATTTAGGCTACACCTTC. Translated, it gives CASSYSNRGHLGYTF.

As regards this clonotype: Germline and junction disagree at one end, which may indicate a read error. The V and J genes are TRBV24-1 and TRBJ1-4; 7 nucleotides line up with TRBD1. The germline gives CDR1 KGHDR, CDR2 SFDVKD. This CDR3 has 13 amino acids. This CDR3 is CAASDRDRGKLFF. The DNA of the CDR3 is TGTGCCGCCAGTGACCGGGACAGAGGAAAACTGTTTTTT.

This chain connects TRBV6-5 to TRBJ1-4, with D perhaps TRBD1 (5 bases). This CDR3 spans 14 amino acids. From germline, CDR1 is MNHEY and CDR2 SVGAGI. Trimming stripped 7 bases from V and 4 bases from J, with 13 bases between. This CDR3 is CASTVTAFNEKLFF. CDR3 DNA sequence: TGTGCCAGCACCGTGACAGCGTTTAATGAAAAACTGTTTTTT.

The chain uses TRBV20-1 and TRBJ2-1; 7 bases line up with TRBD2. After removal of 3 bases from V and 12 bases from J, the junction contained 17 bases not matched to a gene. The CDR3 covers 15 residues. From germline, CDR1 is DFQATT and CDR2 SNEGSKA (reference sequence). Written as DNA, the CDR3 is TGCAGTGCTAGCCGGAGTCTGAGGGGTTCGGGGGGGCAGTTCTTC. Amino acids: CSASRSLRGSGGQFF.

CDR3 amino acids: CASTERGYQETQYF. DNA of the CDR3: TGCGCCAGCACCGAGAGGGGATATCAAGAGACCCAGTACTTC. This chain uses TRBV5-1 with TRBJ2-5, with D perhaps given as TRBD1 or TRBD2 (5 bases each). V was cut by 6 bases and J by 2 bases, with 14 bases left in between. Germline V gene lookup returns CDR1 SGHRS and CDR2 YFSETQ. The CDR3 is made up of 14 amino acids.

The V gene is TRBV6-5, the J gene TRBJ1-2; 7 positions match TRBD1. Unmatched junction bases numbered 9, after V lost 6 bases and J lost 8 bases. Germline CDR1 MNHEY, CDR2 SVGAGI. This CDR3 has 13 residues. CDR3 sequence reads: CASRRYRGEGYTF. The CDR3, as DNA: TGTGCCAGCAGACGGTACAGGGGAGAAGGCTACACCTTC.

The chain recombines TRBV27 with TRBJ2-3; D is uncertain. The CDR3 is made up of 13 amino acids. CDR1 MNHEY and CDR2 SMNVEV come from the germline V gene (reference sequence). V was clipped by 5 bases and J by 4 bases, with 10 bases between them. The chain's CDR3 is CASSHAPADTQYF. CDR3 DNA sequence: TGTGCCAGCAGTCACGCTCCGGCAGATACGCAGTATTTT.

This clonotype was counted between two and nine times. V usage is TRBV12-3 or TRBV12-4 and J usage is TRBJ2-5; the match to TRBD2 covers 7 bases. J gave up 5 bases and V 3 bases, and 9 bases lay outside the gene matches. The CDR3 is 15 amino acids. The CDR3 nucleotides read TGTGCCAGCAGTTTGAGCGGGGCTTCCCGTGAGACCCAGTACTTC. Protein sequence: CASSLSGASRETQYF.

V usage is TRBV7-2 and J usage is TRBJ1-1, with a weak D call TRBD1 (5 bases). Between the trimmed V and J ends, which lost 5 bases and 3 bases, there was a span of 16 bases. CDR3 size: 15 residues. CDR1 SGHTA and CDR2 FQGNSA come from the germline V gene. The DNA for the CDR3 is TGTGCCAGCAGCCAGGAAGGTGGACACTACACTGAAGCTTTCTTT. Residues: CASSQEGGHYTEAFF.

The chain is built from TRBV20-1 and TRBJ2-7, with 7 bases fitting TRBD2. The J call may be mistaken, given a closer DNA end match to TRBJ2-5. The CDR3 runs to 18 residues. Germline CDR1 is DFQATT and CDR2 is SNEGSKA (reference sequence). The CDR3 nucleotides read TGCAGTGCTAGTTCGAGCTTGGTTCCAGGACTAGATCAAGAGACCCAGTACTTC. Its protein product is CSASSSLVPGLDQETQYF.

The chain links TRBV7-9 to TRBJ1-6, with 7 nucleotides matching TRBD1. The CDR3 length is 15 residues. Germline-derived CDR1 and CDR2 are SEHNR and FQNEAQ (reference sequence). J gave up 5 bases and V 6 bases, and 7 bases lay outside the gene matches. CDR3 residues: CASSPRTGHNSPLHF. The CDR3 DNA sequence: TGTGCCAGCAGTCCCCGGACAGGCCATAATTCACCCCTCCACTTT.

This chain uses TRBV28 with TRBJ2-7; D perhaps matches TRBD2 (5 bases). The V end was cut by 9 bases, the J end by 7 bases, with 16 bases between. Germline-derived CDR1 and CDR2 are MDHEN and SYDVKM. This CDR3 spans 12 amino acids. CDR3 sequence: CASGLYVGEQYF. The CDR3 DNA reads TGTGCCAGTGGACTTTACGTGGGGGAGCAGTACTTC.

The chain is built from TRBV12-3 or TRBV12-4 and TRBJ2-1; TRBD1 agrees at 7 bases. The CDR3 runs 16 residues. After removal of 5 bases from V and 4 bases from J, the junction contained 11 bases not matched to a gene. CDR3 DNA: TGTGCCAGCAGTCCTCCTGGGACAGTTACATACAATGAGCAGTTCTTC. It specifies CASSPPGTVTYNEQFF.

J is TRBJ2-7 and V is TRBV20-1, with TRBD1 matching 9 bases. The CDR3 contains 15 residues. The germline V gene encodes CDR1 DFQATT and CDR2 SNEGSKA (reference sequence). Trimming took 4 bases from V and 3 from J; bases not matched to a gene: 10. The CDR3 sequence: CSATESGTGSYEQYF. In DNA form, the CDR3 reads TGCAGTGCTACGGAGTCTGGGACAGGGAGCTACGAGCAGTACTTC.

V is TRBV7-2 and J is TRBJ2-3; TRBD2 might be the D (5 bases). The V end was cut by 4 bases, the J end by 6 bases, with 17 bases between. CDR1 SGHTA and CDR2 FQGNSA come from the germline V gene. CDR3 size: 15 residues. This CDR3 reads CASSSGGLPHDTQYF. CDR3 nucleotide sequence: TGTGCCAGCAGCTCAGGCGGACTCCCTCATGATACGCAGTATTTT.

This clonotype was counted between two and nine times. The chain recombines TRBV28 with TRBJ2-7, with 9 bases matching TRBD1. The V and J ends lost 3 bases and 5 bases, in that order; junction bases with no gene match: 5. Per germline, CDR1 MDHEN and CDR2 SYDVKM. The CDR3 consists of 14 residues. DNA of the CDR3: TGTGCCAGCAGTTTCTACGGGACAGGGAACGAGCAGTACTTC. Amino acid sequence: CASSFYGTGNEQYF.

This chain uses TRBV2 with TRBJ2-5, with D hard to call. Germline V gives CDR1 SNHLY, CDR2 FYNNEI. Trimming took 3 bases from V and 11 from J, leaving 16 bases between them. CDR3 length equals 13 residues. For the CDR3, the DNA is TGTGCCAGCAGTGAGGAGACCTACAATGAGCAGTACTTC. Amino acids: CASSEETYNEQYF.

The chain is built from TRBV20-1 and TRBJ1-5; D remains unclear. V dropped 3 bases and J dropped 0 bases, with 9 bases sitting between them. The CDR3 contains 14 residues. Germline assignment: CDR1 DFQATT and CDR2 SNEGSKA (reference sequence). The CDR3 bases are TGCAGTGCTAGTTCAGGTTATAGCAATCAGCCCCAGCATTTT. Translated: CSASSGYSNQPQHF.

The rearrangement joins TRBV15 to TRBJ2-5, with D tentatively TRBD1 (5 bases). With the DNA end fitting TRBJ2-7 better, the J assignment may be wrong. There are 14 residues in the CDR3. Germline CDR1 and CDR2: LNHNV and YYDKDF (reference sequence). CDR3 residues: CATSRAAGPYEQYF. The CDR3 region has the DNA TGTGCCACCAGCAGAGCTGCAGGGCCTTACGAGCAGTACTTC.

This clonotype has only a few counts. The genes are TRBV4-3 and TRBJ2-1, with 9 bases matching TRBD2. Germline CDR1 and CDR2: LGHNA and YSLEER. V gave up 1 base and J gave up 6 bases; unmatched junction bases: 10. This CDR3 region has 17 residues. This CDR3 is CASSQVSVASGANEQFF. DNA for the CDR3: TGCGCCAGCAGCCAAGTTAGCGTGGCTAGCGGGGCCAATGAGCAGTTCTTC.

J is TRBJ1-2 and V is TRBV7-2; unclear D gene. The CDR3 is 14 amino acids. V was shortened by 1 base and J by 8 bases, with 14 bases between the two germline ends. CDR1 SGHTA and CDR2 FQGNSA come from the germline V gene. The CDR3 DNA reads TGTGCCAGCAGCTTAGGGGGTCCAACCTGGGGCTACACCTTC. Its translation is CASSLGGPTWGYTF.

This chain uses TRBV5-1 with TRBJ2-3, with 8 bases fitting TRBD1. Per germline, CDR1 SGHRS and CDR2 YFSETQ. J was trimmed by 4 bases and V by 5 bases; bases with no gene match: 6. CDR3 length equals 14 residues. The CDR3 region is CASRTGVGADTQYF. The CDR3 DNA follows: TGCGCCAGCAGGACAGGGGTTGGGGCAGATACGCAGTATTTT.

A word on this clonotype: One end of the junction is discordant with germline, which a read error may explain. This rearrangement joins TRBV4-3 to TRBJ2-3; D uncertain. The CDR3 covers 13 residues. The V gene's germline CDR1 is LGHNA and CDR2 YSLEER. The chain's CDR3 is CASSQETPDTQYF. The CDR3, as DNA: TGTGCCAGCAGCCAAGAGACACCCGATACGCAGTATTTT.

This chain connects TRBV29-1 to TRBJ1-2; D unclear. The V end lost 4 bases, the J end lost 6 bases, and 9 bases lay between the germline ends. The CDR3 is 11 amino acids. Germline V gene data show CDR1 as SQVTM and CDR2 as ANQGSEA. The CDR3 protein is CSVGTPDGYTF. In nucleotides, the CDR3 is TGCAGCGTTGGGACCCCTGATGGCTACACCTTC.

In its sample, this clonotype was seen a few times. The J gene is TRBJ1-2, the V gene TRBV20-1, with TRBD1 identical over 7 bases. Germline V CDR1 and CDR2: DFQATT, SNEGSKA (reference sequence). V lost 7 bases, J lost 7 bases, and 12 bases stayed unmatched. CDR3 size: 13 residues. As DNA, the CDR3 is TGCAGTGTTGGACAGGCGAAAAAGGGTGGCTACACCTTC. Translating gives CSVGQAKKGGYTF.